This T cell receptor (beta chain) came from a study of cytomegalovirus exposure and HLA in healthy donors (dated by TCRdb to about 2017). Looking at the study overall: An earlier analysis of some 620 of the donors reported 250 to 350 Gb of sequence data and 117 million unique TCR beta sequences obtained from some 170 million T cells. An early release covering roughly 640 HLA-typed donors comprised approximately 290 gigabases of sequencing data and approximately 85 million unique TCR sequences. The genetic ancestry cluster associated with self-reported Caucasian donors included about four fifths of the 300 to 400 genotyped donors. The study aimed to test whether signatures of past pathogen exposure could be identified by cataloging public T cell receptors. The T cell repertoires of 666 subjects were profiled by immunosequencing and related to cytomegalovirus serostatus. A separate validation cohort of roughly 130 different subjects was used in addition to the approximately 700-subject first cohort. To predict cytomegalovirus infection status, the study combined high-throughput TCR immunosequencing, statistical association of individual TCRs with disease status, and machine learning. A later analysis re-examined previously published TCR beta repertoires from hundreds of donors and added high-resolution HLA genotyping to investigate patterns of TCR occurrence. Rather than using new phenotypic data, the later analysis identified candidate immune exposures from TCR beta sequences and from how often those sequences occurred across donors. In an earlier analysis of 500 to 650 of the donors, high-throughput TCR beta sequencing was used to judge whether each TCR beta V gene segment behaved as functional or pseudogenic. Donor age, sex, ethnicity and CMV serostatus were collected together with the repertoire data. A later genetic analysis used genome-wide SNP genotypes for about three fifths of the roughly 700 donors, treating that subset as a discovery cohort. Every discovery cohort repertoire had been produced on one sequencing platform. Both class I and class II loci were covered by HLA typing, at four-digit resolution. Typing coverage differed by locus: A, B, C, DRB1 and DQB1 were typed in about 629-640 donors, DQA1 in about 500, DPA1 in some 610, and DPB1 in 400 to 490. Roughly 5 DR-DQ haplotypes were treated as single units for association and clustering because of strong linkage in the cohort. Among over 350 genotyped donors of the cohort, an average of around 240,000 unique TCR beta nucleotide sequences were sequenced per donor, roughly 20% of them non-productive. What the authors observed across the whole study: In a later analysis, HLA-associated TCR beta chains were found to be more clonally expanded and to have lower generation probabilities than equally common non-associated chains. This cohort had only TCR beta chains sequenced, and the lack of alpha or paired-chain data limited which features could be detected. The earlier analysis of 587 of the donors excluded seventeen rarely observed V segments, including chromosome 9 orphons, because counts were too low. In a later genetic analysis, fewer N-insertions in productive TCRs were reported among donors in an Asian-associated ancestry cluster than the approximately 670-donor mean. Strong co-occurrence of HLA alleles, especially DR and DQ, made assigning TCR associations to individual alleles difficult. Linkage disequilibrium might explain the correlated functional status among segregating V segments, but an unknown experimental factor could not be excluded. A later analysis reported that several top co-occurrence clusters appeared linked to parvovirus B19, influenza, CMV and Epstein-Barr virus. A later genetic analysis associated a missense DCLRE1C variant with V-gene and J-gene trimming of TCR beta chains, and an independent cohort replicated the association. Cytomegalovirus status was reported to be diagnosed by the classifier with high specificity and sensitivity in both the original and validation cohorts. A further reported finding was that TCR beta sequences accurately predicted the HLA-A and HLA-B alleles for most subjects in the first cohort. It was suggested by the authors that the approach could potentially be generalized to other disease states and immunological phenotypes. The presence/absence analyses assumed that sequencing depth was roughly uniform across donors, and that assumption may not be true. A cluster of highly shared sequence variants was judged likely to represent a technical artifact of the sequencing pipeline. For the cohort, immune exposure information was limited to CMV serostatus. The study gave a list of 150 to 200 TCR beta chains associated with cytomegalovirus. In an earlier analysis of more than 450 of the donors, most TCR beta V segments were observed in productive rearrangements about 90% or about 30% of the time, broadly matching IMGT annotations. In a later analysis, most CMV-associated TCR beta chains were found to appear HLA-restricted, with HLA associations seemingly driven largely by CMV exposure. In vitro tests confirmed that three of the cytomegalovirus-associated TCR beta chains recognize cytomegalovirus antigens. Most TCR sequences were observed very rarely across donors, whereas some public TCRs were present in many individuals. At a false discovery rate of 0.05, a later analysis linked 15,000 to 20,000 TCR beta sequences to specific HLA alleles. In a later analysis, TCR association rates were found to vary across HLA loci, with the most associated TCRs seen for DRB1 alleles and the fewest for HLA-C alleles. HLA typing was unavailable for some donors at each locus, so association tests used only the typed subset.

Comments on this clone: There is no known antigen for this receptor. Base qualities are not recorded, but no much larger clone differs from it by a single base.

Library method: the immunoSEQ multiplex PCR assay. The multiplex PCR relied on a mix of 60 forward primers for TCR Vbeta segments and 13 reverse primers for TCR Jbeta segments. The CDR3 region of rearranged TCR beta genes was amplified from genomic DNA with a multiplex PCR assay. Amplified TCR beta libraries were sequenced as 87-base-pair reads on the Illumina HiSeq System. On the authors' methods: A later analysis counted approximately 76 million unique TCR beta chains across the 666 repertoires, and some 11 million of these chains were shared by at least two donors. Raw reads were error-corrected and collapsed into unique sequences by a nearest-neighbor algorithm in which closely related sequences were merged to remove PCR and sequencing errors. Alignment of CDR3 sequences to IMGT reference sequences was used to assign V, D and J gene segments. For a sequence to be retained, a match of at least six nucleotides to both a V gene segment and a J gene segment was required. A rearrangement was called productive if the CDR3 had no stop codons and remained in frame with V and J, and every other rearrangement was called non-productive. CDR3 was defined according to IMGT convention as the region running from the second conserved V-encoded cysteine to the conserved J-encoded phenylalanine. The earlier analysis of 587 of the donors excluded any sequence lacking an unambiguous match to a single V gene segment. An earlier analysis of 500 to 700 of the donors classified V segments as functional when productive rearrangements were above 56.7% and as segregating when the standard deviation between donors was above 5%. To diagnose cytomegalovirus status from the catalog of TCR beta chain sequences, a statistical classification framework was built. In a later analysis, V and J genes were assigned by comparing TCR nucleotide sequences against IMGT/GENE-DB human TR gene sequences. In a later analysis, CDR3 sequences and most-parsimonious VDJ recombination scenarios were assigned using the TCRdist pipeline. In a later analysis, each TCR beta chain was defined by its CDR3 amino acid sequence together with its V-gene family, and reads lacking a unique V-gene family were excluded. As a way to deal with suspected cross-contamination and a sequencing artifact, a later analysis dropped hundreds of nucleotide sequences that were highly shared and had low generation probability. In a later analysis, a clonal expansion index for each public chain was calculated from normalized within-repertoire ranks of inferred template counts. Generation probabilities in a later analysis came from a VDJ recombination model fitted to out-of-frame rearrangements, and those results were checked against IGoR. A later analysis scored TCR-TCR, TCR-HLA and TCR-CMV co-occurrence with hypergeometric tests, applying a repertoire-size bias correction to TCR pairs. A later analysis estimated false discovery rates by permuting HLA or CMV assignments 20 times. In a later analysis, co-occurring TCRs were grouped using DBSCAN, with TCRdist sequence similarity added in when clustering inside HLA-allele-positive subsets. Co-occurrence clustering excluded repertoires with fewer than 30,000 or more than 120,000 public chains, plus five with anomalous nucleotide sharing. In TCRdb, the immuneACCESS table is reduced to in-frame sequences with V and J assigned. These tables do not hold every clone; where another copy was compared, an unresolved V gene accounts for under half, and the others remain unexplained. V and J calls and clone size are as listed in that table; D and trimming were resolved from the DNA. For this sample the table gives 70,000 to 95,000 clones, of which approximately 84% were detected only once. The biggest ten clones account for roughly 5.3% of the sample.

The cohort was made up of 666 healthy bone marrow donors. At the time of sampling, all cohort members were nominally healthy, though unrecorded immune exposures were likely present. The donor tested CMV seropositive, placing the donor among the 310 or so seropositive members of the cohort. A peripheral blood sample was collected from each donor, and TCR beta sequencing was performed on peripheral blood mononuclear cells. Genomic DNA was extracted from the blood cell samples with the Qiagen DNeasy Blood Extraction Kit. The receptor was derived from a woman between 18 and 29 years old in good health and CMV-seropositive. What was sequenced was PBMCs.

The CDR3 is CASSQGPSLAGAGEQYF. The bases are TGTGCCAGCAGCCAAGGGCCAAGTCTAGCGGGAGCAGGCGAGCAGTACTTC. This sequence uses TRBV4-2 and TRBJ2-7; TRBD2 lines up with 10 middle nucleotides. The CDR3, cysteine through phenylalanine, is 17 amino acids long. Only the CDR3 DNA is retained, 51 bases long and in frame from the first base. CDR1 and CDR2 were assigned from the germline V gene as LGHNA and YNFKEQ. Trimming accounts for 1 base at V and 6 bases at J, while the number of junction bases matched to no gene is 12.